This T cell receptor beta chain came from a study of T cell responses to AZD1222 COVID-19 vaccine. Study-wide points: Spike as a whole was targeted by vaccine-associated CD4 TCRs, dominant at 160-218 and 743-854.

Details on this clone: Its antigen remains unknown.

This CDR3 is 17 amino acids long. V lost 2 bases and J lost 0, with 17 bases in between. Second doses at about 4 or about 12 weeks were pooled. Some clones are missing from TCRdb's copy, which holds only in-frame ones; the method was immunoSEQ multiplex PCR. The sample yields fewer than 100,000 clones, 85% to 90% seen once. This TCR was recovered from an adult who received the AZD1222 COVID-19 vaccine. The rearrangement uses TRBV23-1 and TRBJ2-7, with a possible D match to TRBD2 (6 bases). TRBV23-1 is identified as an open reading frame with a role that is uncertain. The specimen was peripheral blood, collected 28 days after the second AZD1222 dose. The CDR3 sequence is CASSQEVASALSYEQYF. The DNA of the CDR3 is TGCGCCAGCAGTCAAGAAGTGGCTAGCGCCCTCTCCTACGAGCAGTACTTC.